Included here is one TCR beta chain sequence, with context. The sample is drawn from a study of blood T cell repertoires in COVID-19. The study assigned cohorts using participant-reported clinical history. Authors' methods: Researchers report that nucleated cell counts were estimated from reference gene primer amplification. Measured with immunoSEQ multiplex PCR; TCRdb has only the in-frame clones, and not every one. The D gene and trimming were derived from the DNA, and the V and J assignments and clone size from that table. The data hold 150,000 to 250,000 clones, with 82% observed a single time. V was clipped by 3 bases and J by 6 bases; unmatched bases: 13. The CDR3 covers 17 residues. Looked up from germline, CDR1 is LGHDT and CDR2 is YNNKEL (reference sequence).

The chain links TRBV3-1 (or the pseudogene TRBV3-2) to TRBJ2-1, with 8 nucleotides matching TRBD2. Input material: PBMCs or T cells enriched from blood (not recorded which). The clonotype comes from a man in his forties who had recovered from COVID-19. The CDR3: CASSQSGVAGTINEQFF. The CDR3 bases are TGTGCCAGCAGCCAGTCGGGGGTAGCGGGGACTATCAATGAGCAGTTCTTC.